Following are 11 T cell receptor beta chains from one sample sequenced in a study of CD8 T cells in ankylosing spondylitis. TCRdb re-derived calls from the 5' RACE reads in MiXCR, one entry per CDR3 protein. The repertoire holds 150,000 to 250,000 distinct CDR3 sequences, around 13% seen once, with about 17% in the top ten. Sequenced sample: blood, either unsorted or a sorted T cell fraction (not recorded which). These receptors all come from a male donor with ankylosing spondylitis or in good health (not recorded which).

The chain couples TRBV7-9 to TRBJ2-5; the match to TRBD1 covers 8 bases. V lost 6 bases, J lost 5 bases, and 5 bases stayed unmatched. The CDR3 contains 13 residues. CDR1 and CDR2 (germline): SEHNR, FQNEAQ (reference sequence). The CDR3 here is CASRSGGRETQYF. The CDR3 DNA sequence: TGTGCCAGCAGGTCAGGGGGCCGGGAGACCCAGTACTTC.

The table lists this clonotype with a few counts. This chain uses TRBV7-7 with TRBJ2-5; D is undetermined. Per germline, CDR1 SSHAT and CDR2 FNYEAQ (reference sequence). Deletions cut 7 bases from V and 2 bases from J, with 11 bases between. The CDR3 extends over 13 amino acids. DNA of the CDR3: TGTGCCAGCACCCAGGCCGGGCAAGAGACCCAGTACTTC. Encoded protein: CASTQAGQETQYF.

This clonotype was counted between two and nine times. V gene TRBV3-1 combines with J gene TRBJ2-3, with a weak D call TRBD1 (6 bases). Trimming pared 1 base from V and 9 bases from J, leaving 17 bases between. CDR1 is LGHDT, CDR2 YNNKEL, per germline (reference sequence). The CDR3 runs to 15 residues. The CDR3 region is CASSQARGNQGTQYF. The CDR3 coding sequence is TGTGCCAGCAGCCAAGCTAGAGGGAACCAGGGGACGCAGTATTTT.

This clonotype was recorded a few times. The chain recombines TRBV19 with TRBJ1-1; D is uncertain. The CDR3 is 15 residues long. Germline V gene sequence: CDR1 LNHDA, CDR2 SQIVND (reference sequence). Deletions cut 7 bases from V and 0 bases from J, with 15 bases between. CDR3 nucleotides: TGTGCCAGTACCCCGGCGGGAAGCATGAACACTGAAGCTTTCTTT. As protein: CASTPAGSMNTEAFF.

The rearrangement joins TRBV9 to TRBJ2-7, with TRBD1 identical over 9 bases. The CDR3 is made up of 16 amino acids. Trimming cost V 1 base and J 7 bases; bases outside gene matches: 12. Germline V gene lookup returns CDR1 SGDLS and CDR2 YYNGEE. CDR3 loop: CASSVWSGTGISEQYF. CDR3 DNA sequence: TGTGCCAGCAGCGTATGGTCCGGGACAGGGATTAGTGAGCAGTACTTC. The whole variable domain, filled in from reference TRBV9 and TRBJ2-7, reads DSGVTQTPKHLITATGQRVTLRCSPRSGDLSVYWYQQSLDQGLQFLIQYYNGEERAKGNILERFSAQQFPDLHSELNLSSLELGDSALYFCASSVWSGTGISEQYFGPGTRLTVT.

This sequence joins TRBV6-6 and TRBJ2-7, with D possibly matching TRBD1 (6 bases). Between the trimmed V and J ends, which lost 7 bases and 3 bases, there was a span of 13 bases. Germline assignment: CDR1 MNHNY and CDR2 SVGAGI (reference sequence). This CDR3 has 13 residues. This CDR3 reads CASMDSLSYEQYF. For the CDR3, the DNA is TGTGCCAGCATGGACAGTCTAAGCTACGAGCAGTACTTC.

Remarks on this clonotype: Its ends do not fully match the called genes, so a read error is possible. The chain links TRBV13 to TRBJ2-3; possible D gene TRBD2, 5 bases. Looked up from germline, CDR1 is PRHDT and CDR2 is FYEKMQ (reference sequence). This CDR3 contains 13 residues. In DNA, the CDR3 is TGTGCCAGCAGCTTGGACTTGCGAGATATGCAGTATTTT. This sequence encodes CASSLDLRDMQYF.

The CDR3 DNA sequence: TGTGCCAGCGGGGGGGGCCGGAATGAGCAGTTCTTC. This sequence encodes CASGGGRNEQFF. V usage is TRBV6-6 and J usage is TRBJ2-1; D possibly corresponds to TRBD2 (7 bases). V was clipped by 8 bases and J by 7 bases, with 12 bases between them. The CDR3 is made up of 12 amino acids. Per germline, CDR1 MNHNY and CDR2 SVGAGI (reference sequence).

In its sample, this clonotype was seen a few times. The chain carries TRBV5-1 and TRBJ2-2; 7 bases agree with TRBD1. V was pared by 4 bases and J by 5 bases, with 11 bases of the junction left unmatched. Germline CDR1 is SGHRS and CDR2 is YFSETQ. The CDR3 runs 16 residues. The CDR3 sequence is CASSLPTGRYTGELFF. The DNA of the CDR3 is TGCGCCAGCAGCCTCCCGACAGGGCGTTATACCGGGGAGCTGTTTTTT.

The sample holds a few counts of this clonotype. This chain connects TRBV12-3 or TRBV12-4 to TRBJ1-5; 8 bases fit TRBD1. V lost 7 bases, J lost 6 bases, and 5 bases stayed unmatched. CDR3 length equals 13 residues. Here the CDR3 reads CASTMDRAQPQHF. CDR3 bases: TGTGCCAGCACTATGGACAGGGCTCAGCCCCAGCATTTT.

This clonotype was seen many times. The chain joins TRBV20-1 to TRBJ1-1, with D unresolved. The V gene's germline CDR1 is DFQATT and CDR2 SNEGSKA (reference sequence). The CDR3 spans 13 residues. The V end lost 0 bases, the J end lost 8 bases, and 13 bases lay between the germline ends. The CDR3 bases are TGCAGTGCTAGAGAGGGCACCGGGTCCGAAGCTTTCTTT. It translates to CSAREGTGSEAFF.